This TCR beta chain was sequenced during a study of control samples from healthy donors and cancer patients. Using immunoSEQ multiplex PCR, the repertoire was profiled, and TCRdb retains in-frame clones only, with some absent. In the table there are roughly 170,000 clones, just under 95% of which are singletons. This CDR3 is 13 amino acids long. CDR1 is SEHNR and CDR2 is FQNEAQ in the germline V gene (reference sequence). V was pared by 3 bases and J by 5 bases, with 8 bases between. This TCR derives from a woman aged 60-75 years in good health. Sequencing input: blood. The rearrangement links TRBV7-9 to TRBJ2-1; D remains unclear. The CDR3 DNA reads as TGTGCCAGCAGCTTTTCACACGACAATGAGCAGTTCTTC. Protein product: CASSFSHDNEQFF.